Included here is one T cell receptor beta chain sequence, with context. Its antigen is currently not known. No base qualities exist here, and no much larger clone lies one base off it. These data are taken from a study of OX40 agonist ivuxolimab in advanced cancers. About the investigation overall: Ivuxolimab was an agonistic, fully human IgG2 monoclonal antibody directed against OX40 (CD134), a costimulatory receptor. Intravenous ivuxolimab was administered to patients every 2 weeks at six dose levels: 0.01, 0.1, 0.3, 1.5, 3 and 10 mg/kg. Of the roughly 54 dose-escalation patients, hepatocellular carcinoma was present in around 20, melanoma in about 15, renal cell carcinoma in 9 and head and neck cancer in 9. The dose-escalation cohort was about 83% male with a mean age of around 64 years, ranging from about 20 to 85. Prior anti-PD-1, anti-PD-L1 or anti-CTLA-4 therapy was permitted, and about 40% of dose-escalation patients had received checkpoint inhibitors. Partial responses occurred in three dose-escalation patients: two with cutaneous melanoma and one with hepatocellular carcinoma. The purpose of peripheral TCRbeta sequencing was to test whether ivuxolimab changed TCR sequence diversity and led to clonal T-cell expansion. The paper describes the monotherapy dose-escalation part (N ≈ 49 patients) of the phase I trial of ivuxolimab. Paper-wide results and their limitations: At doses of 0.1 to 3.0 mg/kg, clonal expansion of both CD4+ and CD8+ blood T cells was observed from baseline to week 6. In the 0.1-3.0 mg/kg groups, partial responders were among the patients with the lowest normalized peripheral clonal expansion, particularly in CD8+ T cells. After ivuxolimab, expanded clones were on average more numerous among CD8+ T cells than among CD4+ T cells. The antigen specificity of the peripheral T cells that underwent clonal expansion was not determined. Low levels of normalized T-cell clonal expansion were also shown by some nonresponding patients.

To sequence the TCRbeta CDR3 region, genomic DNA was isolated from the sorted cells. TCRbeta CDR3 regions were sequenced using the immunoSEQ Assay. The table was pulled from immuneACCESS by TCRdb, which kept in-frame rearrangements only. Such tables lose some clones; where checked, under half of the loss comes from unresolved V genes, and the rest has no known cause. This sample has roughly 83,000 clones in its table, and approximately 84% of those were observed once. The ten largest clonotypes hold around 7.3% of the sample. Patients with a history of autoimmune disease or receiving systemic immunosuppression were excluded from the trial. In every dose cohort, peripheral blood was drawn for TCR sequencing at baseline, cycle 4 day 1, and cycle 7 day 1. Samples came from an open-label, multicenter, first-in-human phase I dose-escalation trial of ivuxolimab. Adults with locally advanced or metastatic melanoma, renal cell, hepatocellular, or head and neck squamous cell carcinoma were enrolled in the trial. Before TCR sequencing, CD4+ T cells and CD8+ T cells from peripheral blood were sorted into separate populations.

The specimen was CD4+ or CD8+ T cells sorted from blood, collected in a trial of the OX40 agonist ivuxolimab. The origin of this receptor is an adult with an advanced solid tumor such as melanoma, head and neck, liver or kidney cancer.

The DNA sequence reads TGTGCCTGGGCCTTAGGCAGTTCCCATTCACCCCTCCACTTT. Its product reads: CAWALGSSHSPLHF. The chain is assembled from TRBV30 and TRBJ1-6; the D segment cannot be called with confidence. Inclusive of the bounding cysteine and phenylalanine, the CDR3 is 14 residues long. Of the read, only the CDR3 DNA is kept; its 42 bases are in frame from base 1. According to the germline V gene (reference sequence), CDR1 reads GTSNPN and CDR2 reads SVGIG. V lost 5 bases and J lost 8 bases; the stretch between them is 16 bases long.